Presented here are 8 T cell receptor beta chains from one specimen sequenced in a study of STAT5B mutations in CD4+ large granular lymphocyte leukemia. Sequencing used immunoSEQ multiplex PCR; TCRdb keeps in-frame clones, though not all of them. The sample shows under 40,000 clones, 76% of them seen only once. The sample comprised CD4+ T cells from blood buffy coats. These receptors all come from a human donor in good health.

The chain is built from TRBV12-5 and TRBJ2-6; D gene unclear. Looked up from germline, CDR1 is LGHNT and CDR2 is FRNRAP. CDR3 size: 16 residues. The V gene lost 0 bases and the J gene lost 2 bases, with 8 bases spanning the gap. The CDR3 bases are TGTGCTAGTGGTTTGGTCGTGGCGACTGGGGCCAACGTCCTGACTTTC. Its protein is CASGLVVATGANVLTF.

This rearrangement joins TRBV18 to TRBJ1-1; 9 bases are shared with TRBD1. The junction had 4 bases not matched to a gene; V was cut back by 3 bases and J by 5 bases. This CDR3 has 14 residues. CDR1 KGHSH and CDR2 LQKENI come from the germline V gene. CDR3 bases: TGTGCCAGCTCACCGGGGACAGGGTTAACTGAAGCTTTCTTT. It yields the protein CASSPGTGLTEAFF.

The chain is built from TRBV6-1 and TRBJ1-5, with 9 bases aligning to TRBD1. This CDR3 is built from 15 residues. Trimming removed 6 bases from V and 7 bases from J; junction bases left unmatched: 10. CDR1 MNHNS and CDR2 SASEGT come from the germline V gene. The CDR3 DNA reads as TGTGCCAGCAGAACAGGGGGCTTGGGGAGGCAGCCCCAGCATTTT. It specifies CASRTGGLGRQPQHF.

CDR3 protein: CASSSDGLKPRETQYF. As DNA, the CDR3 is TGCGCCAGCAGCTCGGACGGACTCAAACCTCGGGAGACCCAGTACTTC. V and J are TRBV5-1 and TRBJ2-5, with TRBD2 as a possible D gene (5 bases). Per germline, CDR1 SGHRS and CDR2 YFSETQ. V was clipped by 3 bases and J by 5 bases, with 20 bases between them. The CDR3 has 16 residues. Full variable domain (remainder filled in from reference TRBV5-1 and TRBJ2-5): KAGVTQTPRYLIKTRGQQVTLSCSPISGHRSVSWYQQTPGQGLQFLFEYFSETQRNKGNFPGRFSGRQFSNSRSEMNVSTLELGDSALYLCASSSDGLKPRETQYFGPGTRLLVL.

The chain couples TRBV5-6 to TRBJ2-2; 9 nucleotides line up with TRBD1. Germline V gene data show CDR1 as SGHDT and CDR2 as YYEEEE. V gave up 3 bases and J gave up 3 bases; unmatched junction bases: 6. The CDR3 has 16 residues. The CDR3 protein is CASSSSRDRDTGELFF. As DNA, the CDR3 is TGTGCCAGCAGCTCCTCGCGGGACAGGGACACCGGGGAGCTGTTTTTT.

The chain employs TRBV7-2 and TRBJ1-5; D uncertain. Per the germline V gene, CDR1 is SGHTA and CDR2 is FQGNSA. This CDR3 region has 18 residues. Trimming removed 1 base at V and 0 bases at J, with 16 bases between. CDR3 bases: TGTGCCAGCAGCTTAGACAGTGCCAGGAGCTTTAGCAATCAGCCCCAGCATTTT. Residues: CASSLDSARSFSNQPQHF.

This chain links TRBV18 with TRBJ2-5; D ambiguous. The CDR3 covers 14 residues. The germline gives CDR1 KGHSH, CDR2 LQKENI. V was cut by 1 base and J by 1 base, with 7 bases left in between. Here the CDR3 DNA reads TGTGCCAGCTCACCACAAAAGGGCCAAGAGACCCAGTACTTC. It codes for CASSPQKGQETQYF.

The rearrangement uses TRBV5-1 and TRBJ2-3; 10 bases are shared with TRBD2. V lost 0 bases, J lost 1 base, and 2 bases stayed unmatched. Germline-derived CDR1 and CDR2 are SGHRS and YFSETQ. The CDR3 extends over 16 amino acids. The CDR3 coding sequence is TGCGCCAGCAGCTTGGTAGCGGGGGGCGGCACAGATACGCAGTATTTT. It specifies CASSLVAGGGTDTQYF.